One sample yielded the 9 T cell receptor beta chains listed below, sequenced in a study of blood T cells in healthy people across ages. A second PCR, run for about 6 to 11 cycles, used a sample-barcoded 5' primer plus a J-beta primer mix. TCRdb fed the 5' RACE reads into MiXCR, producing one record per CDR3 protein. This table has approximately 680,000 distinct CDR3 sequences, 32% appearing once. The sequenced material came from blood. The origin of the receptors is a woman at least 80 years old in good health.

This clonotype was picked up many times. CDR3 DNA sequence: TGCGCCAGCAGCCCGCCCGGGACTAGCGGGGGGGCTAACATTCAGTACTTC. Amino acid sequence: CASSPPGTSGGANIQYF. The chain recombines TRBV5-1 with TRBJ2-4; 16 nucleotides align to TRBD2. CDR1 and CDR2 from the germline V gene are SGHRS and YFSETQ. Losses at the gene ends were 4 bases for V and 7 bases for J; bases not matched to a gene: 8. The CDR3 sequence is 17 residues long.

The genes are TRBV5-1 and TRBJ2-7, with 9 nucleotides matching TRBD2. Germline loops: CDR1 SGHRS, CDR2 YFSETQ. V lost 6 bases to trimming and J lost 2 bases; unmatched junction nucleotides: 9. The CDR3 covers 15 residues. The CDR3 nucleotides are TGCGCCAGCACCACAGCGGGGGGCCCACCCTACGAGCAGTACTTC. Residues: CASTTAGGPPYEQYF.

The chain joins TRBV10-3 to TRBJ2-2; no firm D call. Trimming removed 2 bases from V and 0 bases from J, with 7 bases in between. The CDR3 contains 15 residues. Looked up from germline, CDR1 is ENHRY and CDR2 is SYGVKD. The CDR3 protein is CAISEKDANTGELFF. DNA of the CDR3: TGTGCCATCAGTGAGAAGGACGCGAACACCGGGGAGCTGTTTTTT.

This clonotype showed up just once. In DNA, the CDR3 is TGTGCCAGCAGTTTACAAGGGACCTACACAGATACGCAGTATTTT. This translates into CASSLQGTYTDTQYF. J is TRBJ2-3 and V is TRBV27; D may correspond to TRBD1 or TRBD2 (5 bases each). The CDR3 runs to 15 residues. Germline-derived CDR1 and CDR2 are MNHEY and SMNVEV (reference sequence). Trimming took 2 bases from V and 2 from J, leaving 11 bases between them.

CDR3 residues: CASNSPDRRIDEQFF. The CDR3 nucleotides are TGTGCCAGCAACTCCCCCGACAGGAGGATCGATGAGCAGTTCTTC. The rearrangement joins TRBV7-3 to TRBJ2-1; weak D call: TRBD1 (6 bases). The CDR3 length is 15 residues. CDR1 is SGHTA, CDR2 FQGTGA, per germline. The germline V and J ends were trimmed by 7 bases and 8 bases, with 21 bases remaining between them.

As for this clonotype: One end of the junction fails to match germline, which may point to a read error. V usage is TRBV12-3 or TRBV12-4 and J usage is TRBJ1-4, with 8 bases lining up with TRBD1. There are 14 residues in the CDR3. The CDR3 DNA reads as TGTGCCAGCAGTTGGACAGGGCTTAATGAAAAACGGTTTTTT. It codes for CASSWTGLNEKRFF.

The V and J genes are TRBV20-1 and TRBJ2-3, with 11 bases matching TRBD2. The CDR3 contains 16 residues. The J segment lost 6 bases and the V segment lost 3 bases, leaving 11 bases of the junction unmatched. Per the germline V gene, CDR1 is DFQATT and CDR2 is SNEGSKA (reference sequence). The CDR3 sequence is CSASPDGSGGDDTQYF. The CDR3 DNA reads as TGCAGTGCTAGCCCCGACGGTAGCGGGGGGGACGATACGCAGTATTTT.

About this clonotype itself: This may stem from a read error, because a much larger clone lies one nucleotide away. J is TRBJ2-1 and V is TRBV7-2; 11 nucleotides match TRBD2. V lost 4 bases, J lost 15 bases, and 8 bases stayed unmatched. Germline CDR1 SGHTA, CDR2 FQGNSA. This CDR3 is built from 13 residues. CDR3 coding DNA: TGTGCCAGCAGCTCCCGGACTAGCGGGCTCCTGTTCTTC. The encoded protein is CASSSRTSGLLFF. Together with reference TRBV7-2 and TRBJ2-1, the CDR3 gives the full variable domain: GAGVSQSPSNKVTEKGKDVELRCDPISGHTALYWYRQSLGQGLEFLIYFQGNSAPDKSGLPSDRFSAERTGGSVSTLTIQRTQQEDSAVYLCASSSRTSGLLFFGPGTRLTVL.

This clonotype was seen a few times. The chain employs TRBV5-4 and TRBJ2-5; 12 nucleotides agree with TRBD1. The length of the CDR3 is 15 residues. Germline V lookup: CDR1 SGHNT, CDR2 YYREEE (reference sequence). V gave up 5 bases and J gave up 11 bases; unmatched junction bases: 13. For the CDR3, the DNA is TGTGCCAGCAGGCCCGGGACAGGGGGCACCAATGAGCAGTACTTC. Protein: CASRPGTGGTNEQYF.